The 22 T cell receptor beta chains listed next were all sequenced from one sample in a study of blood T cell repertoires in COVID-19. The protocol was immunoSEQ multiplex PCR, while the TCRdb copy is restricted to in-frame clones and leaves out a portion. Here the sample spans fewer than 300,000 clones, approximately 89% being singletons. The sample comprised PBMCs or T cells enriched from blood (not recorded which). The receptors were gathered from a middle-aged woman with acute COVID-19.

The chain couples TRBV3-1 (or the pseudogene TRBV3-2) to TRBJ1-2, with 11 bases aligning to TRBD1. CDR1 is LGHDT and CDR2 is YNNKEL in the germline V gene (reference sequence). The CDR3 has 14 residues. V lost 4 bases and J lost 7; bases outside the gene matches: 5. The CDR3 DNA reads TGTGCCAGCAGCCCGGGACAGGGGGTGGGTGGCTACACCTTC. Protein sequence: CASSPGQGVGGYTF.

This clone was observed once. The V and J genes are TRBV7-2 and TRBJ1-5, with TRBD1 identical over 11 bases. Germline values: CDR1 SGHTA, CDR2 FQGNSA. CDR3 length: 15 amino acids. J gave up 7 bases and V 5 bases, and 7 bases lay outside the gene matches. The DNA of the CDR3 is TGTGCCAGCAGCCACGGGACAGGGGGGGACCAGCCCCAGCATTTT. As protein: CASSHGTGGDQPQHF.

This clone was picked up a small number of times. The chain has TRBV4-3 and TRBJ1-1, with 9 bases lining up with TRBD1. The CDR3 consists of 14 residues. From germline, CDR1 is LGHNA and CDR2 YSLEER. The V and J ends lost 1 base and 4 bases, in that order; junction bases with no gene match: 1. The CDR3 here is CASSQADRGTEAFF. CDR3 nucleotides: TGCGCCAGCAGCCAAGCGGACAGGGGCACTGAAGCTTTCTTT.

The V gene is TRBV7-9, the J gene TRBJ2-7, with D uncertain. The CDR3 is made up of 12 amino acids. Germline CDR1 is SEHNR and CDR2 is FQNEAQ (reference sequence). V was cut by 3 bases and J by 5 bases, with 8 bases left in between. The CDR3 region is CASSFGRDEQYV. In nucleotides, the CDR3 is TGTGCCAGCAGCTTCGGTCGAGACGAGCAGTACGTC.

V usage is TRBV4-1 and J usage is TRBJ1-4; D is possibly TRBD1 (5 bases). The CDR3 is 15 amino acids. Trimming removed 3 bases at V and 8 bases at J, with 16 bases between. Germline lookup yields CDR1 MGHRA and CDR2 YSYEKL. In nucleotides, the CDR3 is TGCGCCAGCAGCCAGGAGGGGCATGGAGGAGAAAAACTGTTTTTT. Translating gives CASSQEGHGGEKLFF.

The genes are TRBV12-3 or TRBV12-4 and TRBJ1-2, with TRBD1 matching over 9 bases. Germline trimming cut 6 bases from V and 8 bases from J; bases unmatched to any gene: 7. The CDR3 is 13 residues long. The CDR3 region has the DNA TGTGCCAGCAGCCCTACAGGGGGCTGGGGCTACACCTTC. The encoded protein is CASSPTGGWGYTF.

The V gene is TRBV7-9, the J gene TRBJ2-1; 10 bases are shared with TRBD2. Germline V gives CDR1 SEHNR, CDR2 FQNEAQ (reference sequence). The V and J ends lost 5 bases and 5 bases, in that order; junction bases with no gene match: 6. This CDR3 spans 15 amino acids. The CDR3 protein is CASSTRLAGNNEQFF. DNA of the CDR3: TGTGCCAGCAGCACCCGACTAGCGGGTAACAATGAGCAGTTCTTC. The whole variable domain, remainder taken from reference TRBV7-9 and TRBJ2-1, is DTGVSQNPRHKITKRGQNVTFRCDPISEHNRLYWYRQTLGQGPEFLTYFQNEAQLEKSRLLSDRFSAERPKGSFSTLEIQRTEQGDSAMYLCASSTRLAGNNEQFFGPGTRLTVL.

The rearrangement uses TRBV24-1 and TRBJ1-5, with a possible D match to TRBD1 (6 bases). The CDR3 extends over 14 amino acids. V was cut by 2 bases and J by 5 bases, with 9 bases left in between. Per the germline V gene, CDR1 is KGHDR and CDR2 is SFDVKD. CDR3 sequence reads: CATSDWDTDQPQHF. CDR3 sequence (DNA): TGTGCCACCAGTGATTGGGACACCGATCAGCCCCAGCATTTT.

The CDR3, as DNA: TGTGCCAGCAGTTATTCCGGGACAGGGAGAAAAGAGACCCAGTACTTC. Protein sequence: CASSYSGTGRKETQYF. The chain joins TRBV11-2 to TRBJ2-5; 9 positions agree with TRBD1. The V and J ends lost 6 bases and 3 bases, in that order; junction bases with no gene match: 11. Looked up from germline, CDR1 is SGHAT and CDR2 is FQNNGV. The CDR3 is 16 amino acids. Looking up the rest from reference TRBV11-2 and TRBJ2-5 gives the full variable domain: EAGVAQSPRYKIIEKRQSVAFWCNPISGHATLYWYQQILGQGPKLLIQFQNNGVVDDSQLPKDRFSAERLKGVDSTLKIQPAKLEDSAVYLCASSYSGTGRKETQYFGPGTRLLVL.

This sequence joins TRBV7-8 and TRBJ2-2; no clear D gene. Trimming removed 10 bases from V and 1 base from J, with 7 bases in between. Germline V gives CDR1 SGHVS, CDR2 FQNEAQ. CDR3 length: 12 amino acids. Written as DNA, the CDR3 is TGTGCCACCGCGGAGAACACCGGGGAGCTGTTTTTT. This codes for CATAENTGELFF.

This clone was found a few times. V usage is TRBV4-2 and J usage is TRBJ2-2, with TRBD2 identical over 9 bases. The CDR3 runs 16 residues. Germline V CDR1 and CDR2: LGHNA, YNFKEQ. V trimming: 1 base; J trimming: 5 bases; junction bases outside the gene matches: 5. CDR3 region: CASSQGTSAVTGELFF. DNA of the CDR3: TGTGCCAGCAGCCAAGGGACTAGCGCTGTGACCGGGGAGCTGTTTTTT.

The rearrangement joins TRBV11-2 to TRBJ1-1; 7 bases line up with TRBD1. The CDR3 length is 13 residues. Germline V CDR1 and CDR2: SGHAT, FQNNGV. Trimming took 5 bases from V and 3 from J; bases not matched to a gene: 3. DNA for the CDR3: TGTGCCAGCAGCAGACAGGGAGACACTGAAGCTTTCTTT. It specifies CASSRQGDTEAFF.

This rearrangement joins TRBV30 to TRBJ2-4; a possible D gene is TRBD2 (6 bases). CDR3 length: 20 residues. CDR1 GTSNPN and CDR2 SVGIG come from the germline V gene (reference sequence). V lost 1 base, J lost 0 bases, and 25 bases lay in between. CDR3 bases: TGTGCCTGGAGTGCAGTAGGTGGAGGGCGGTCAGGGAGAGCCAAAAACATTCAGTACTTC. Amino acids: CAWSAVGGGRSGRAKNIQYF.

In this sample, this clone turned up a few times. CDR3 in amino acids: CASSPGGTQYF. The CDR3 nucleotides read TGTGCCAGCAGTCCAGGTGGTACGCAGTATTTT. This chain uses TRBV6-5 with TRBJ2-3; D unresolved. Looked up from germline, CDR1 is MNHEY and CDR2 is SVGAGI. V was trimmed by 5 bases and J by 8 bases, leaving 8 bases between them. The CDR3 totals 11 residues.

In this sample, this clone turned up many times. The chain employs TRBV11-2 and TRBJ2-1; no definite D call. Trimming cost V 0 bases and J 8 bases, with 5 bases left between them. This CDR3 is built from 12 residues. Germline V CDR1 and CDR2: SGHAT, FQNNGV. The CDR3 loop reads CASSLDRYEQFF. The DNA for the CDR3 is TGTGCCAGCAGCTTAGACAGGTATGAGCAGTTCTTC.

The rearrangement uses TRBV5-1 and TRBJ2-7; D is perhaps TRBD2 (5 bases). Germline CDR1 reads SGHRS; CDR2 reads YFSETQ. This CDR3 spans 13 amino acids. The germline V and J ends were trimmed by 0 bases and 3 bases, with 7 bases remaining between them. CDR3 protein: CASSLAAGYEQYF. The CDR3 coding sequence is TGCGCCAGCAGCTTGGCCGCGGGCTACGAGCAGTACTTC.

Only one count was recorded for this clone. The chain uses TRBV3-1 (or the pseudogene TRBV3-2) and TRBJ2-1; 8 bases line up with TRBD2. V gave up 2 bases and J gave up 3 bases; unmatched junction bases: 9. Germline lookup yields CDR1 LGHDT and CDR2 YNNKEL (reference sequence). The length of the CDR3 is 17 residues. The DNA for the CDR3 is TGTGCCAGCAGCCAACCGCTCGCGGGAGGTTACTACAATGAGCAGTTCTTC. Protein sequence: CASSQPLAGGYYNEQFF.

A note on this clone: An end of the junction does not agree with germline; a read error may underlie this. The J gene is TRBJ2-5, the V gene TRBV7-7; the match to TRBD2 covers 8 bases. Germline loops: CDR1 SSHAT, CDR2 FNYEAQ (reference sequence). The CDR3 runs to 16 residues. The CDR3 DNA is TGTGCTAGCAGCTCCCATCAGACTAGCGCCCAAGAGACCCAGTACTTC. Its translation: CASSSHQTSAQETQYF.

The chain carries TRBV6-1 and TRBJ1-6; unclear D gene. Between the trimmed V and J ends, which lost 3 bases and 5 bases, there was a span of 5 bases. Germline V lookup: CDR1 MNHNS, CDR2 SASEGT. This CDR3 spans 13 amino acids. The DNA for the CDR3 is TGTGCCAGCAGTGACCAGAATAATTCACCCCTCCACTTT. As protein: CASSDQNNSPLHF.

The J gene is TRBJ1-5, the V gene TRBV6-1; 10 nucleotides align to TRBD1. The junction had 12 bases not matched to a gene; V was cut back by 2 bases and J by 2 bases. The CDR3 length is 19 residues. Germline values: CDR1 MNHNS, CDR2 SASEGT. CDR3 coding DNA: TGTGCCAGCAGTGAACCTCCGGGACAGGGGCTGGGTGGCAATCAGCCCCAGCATTTT. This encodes CASSEPPGQGLGGNQPQHF.

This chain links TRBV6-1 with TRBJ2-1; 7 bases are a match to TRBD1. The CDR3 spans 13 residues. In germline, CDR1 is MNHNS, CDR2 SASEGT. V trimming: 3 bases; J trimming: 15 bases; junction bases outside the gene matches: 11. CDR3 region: CASSDRKRQGLFF. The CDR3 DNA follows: TGTGCCAGCAGTGACCGAAAACGACAGGGTCTGTTCTTC.

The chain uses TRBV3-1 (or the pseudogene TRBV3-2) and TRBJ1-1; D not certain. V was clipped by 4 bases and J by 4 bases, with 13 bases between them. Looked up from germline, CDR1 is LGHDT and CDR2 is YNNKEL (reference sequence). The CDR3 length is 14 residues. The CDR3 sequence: CASSPLSRGTEAFF. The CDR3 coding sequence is TGTGCCAGCAGCCCCCTGAGTCGGGGCACTGAAGCTTTCTTT.